A single sample is the source of the 22 T cell receptor beta chains below, sequenced in a study of blood T cell repertoires in COVID-19. The assay was immunoSEQ multiplex PCR, and TCRdb's table has in-frame clones only and misses some. Of about 200,000 clones listed, roughly four fifths are singletons. Material: PBMCs or T cells enriched from blood (not recorded which). Every receptor here comes from a man aged 35 to 55 who had recovered from COVID-19.

CDR3 sequence: CASSQRSGVYNEQFF. As DNA, the CDR3 is TGTGCCAGCAGCCAACGTAGCGGGGTATACAATGAGCAGTTCTTC. This chain joins TRBV3-1 (or the pseudogene TRBV3-2) and TRBJ2-1; 8 bases match TRBD2. CDR1 LGHDT and CDR2 YNNKEL come from the germline V gene (reference sequence). V lost 2 bases and J lost 4; bases outside the gene matches: 4. The CDR3 contains 15 residues.

The rearrangement uses TRBV4-3 and TRBJ2-1; D call uncertain. Germline-derived CDR1 and CDR2 are LGHNA and YSLEER. The CDR3 length is 15 residues. V was cut by 4 bases and J by 0 bases, with 10 bases left in between. The CDR3 DNA follows: TGCGCCAGCAGCCCCGAGGCCTTCTCCTACAATGAGCAGTTCTTC. Amino acid sequence: CASSPEAFSYNEQFF.

The chain employs TRBV18 and TRBJ2-7; 9 nucleotides line up with TRBD1. CDR3 length: 15 amino acids. From germline, CDR1 is KGHSH and CDR2 LQKENI. With 4 bases clipped from V and 1 base from J, the junction kept 5 bases outside the gene matches. DNA for the CDR3: TGTGCCAGCTCACTGGGACAGGGTACTTCCTACGAGCAGTACTTC. Its translation is CASSLGQGTSYEQYF.

The chain couples TRBV7-2 to TRBJ2-7; the D gene is possibly TRBD2 (6 bases). Germline values: CDR1 SGHTA, CDR2 FQGNSA. V was pared by 9 bases and J by 0 bases, with 12 bases between. The CDR3 runs to 13 residues. This CDR3 reads CASGVGGSYEQYF. The CDR3 bases are TGTGCCAGTGGGGTCGGGGGCTCCTACGAGCAGTACTTC. The full variable domain, its missing parts supplied by reference TRBV7-2 and TRBJ2-7, is GAGVSQSPSNKVTEKGKDVELRCDPISGHTALYWYRQSLGQGLEFLIYFQGNSAPDKSGLPSDRFSAERTGGSVSTLTIQRTQQEDSAVYLCASGVGGSYEQYFGPGTRLTVT.

The V call is TRBV11-3, the J call TRBJ2-2; TRBD2 aligns across 7 bases. The junction had 7 bases not matched to a gene; V was cut back by 0 bases and J by 0 bases. In germline, CDR1 is SGHNT, CDR2 YENEEA. This CDR3 is built from 18 residues. This CDR3 reads CASSLDQGGSANTGELFF. The CDR3 region has the DNA TGTGCCAGCAGCTTAGATCAGGGCGGGAGCGCGAACACCGGGGAGCTGTTTTTT. Using reference TRBV11-3 and TRBJ2-2 for the parts outside the CDR3, the full variable domain is EAGVVQSPRYKIIEKKQPVAFWCNPISGHNTLYWYLQNLGQGPELLIRYENEEAVDDSQLPKDRFSAERLKGVDSTLKIQPAELGDSAVYLCASSLDQGGSANTGELFFGEGSRLTVL.

The chain recombines TRBV27 with TRBJ2-7, with a tentative D call TRBD1 (5 bases). Germline V gene lookup returns CDR1 MNHEY and CDR2 SMNVEV (reference sequence). The CDR3 has 14 residues. The V end lost 5 bases, the J end lost 5 bases, and 16 bases lay between the germline ends. The CDR3 DNA reads TGTGCCAGCAGTCCAGGGCTAGATGGCCACGAGCAGTACTTC. As protein: CASSPGLDGHEQYF.

V gene TRBV5-4 combines with J gene TRBJ2-2, with D unclear. CDR1 and CDR2 from the germline V gene are SGHNT and YYREEE (reference sequence). This CDR3 is built from 14 residues. V lost 0 bases and J lost 2, with 5 bases in between. This chain's CDR3 is CASSLGRNTGELFF. The DNA for the CDR3 is TGTGCCAGCAGCTTGGGGAGAAACACCGGGGAGCTGTTTTTT. Filled out from reference TRBV5-4 and TRBJ2-2, the complete variable domain reads ETGVTQSPTHLIKTRGQQVTLRCSSQSGHNTVSWYQQALGQGPQFIFQYYREEENGRGNFPPRFSGLQFPNYSSELNVNALELDDSALYLCASSLGRNTGELFFGEGSRLTVL.

The V and J genes are TRBV12-5 and TRBJ2-2; TRBD2 aligns across 11 bases. CDR3 length: 15 residues. The V gene's germline CDR1 is LGHNT and CDR2 FRNRAP. V shed 0 bases, J shed 6 bases, and the junction held 0 bases outside the gene matches. The CDR3 bases are TGTGCTAGTGGTTTGGTACTAGCGGGAGCCGGGGAGCTGTTTTTT. This codes for CASGLVLAGAGELFF.

This clone showed up just once. The V gene is TRBV18, the J gene TRBJ1-1; a weak D match, TRBD1 (6 bases). The CDR3 contains 15 residues. V lost 2 bases, J lost 5 bases, and 15 bases lay in between. In germline, CDR1 is KGHSH, CDR2 LQKENI. CDR3 protein: CASSPTAQGRTEAFF. The CDR3 bases are TGTGCCAGCTCACCAACGGCCCAGGGGCGGACTGAAGCTTTCTTT.

This clone was recorded a few times. This chain joins TRBV11-3 and TRBJ2-1; unclear D gene. CDR1 is SGHNT and CDR2 is YENEEA in the germline V gene. V was trimmed by 5 bases and J by 2 bases, leaving 10 bases between them. The CDR3 covers 14 residues. The CDR3 DNA reads as TGTGCCAGCAGCGCTACCGGAGCCTACAATGAGCAGTTCTTC. It yields the protein CASSATGAYNEQFF.

This clone appeared a few times. The V call is TRBV5-1, the J call TRBJ2-1; 8 positions agree with TRBD1. CDR1 SGHRS and CDR2 YFSETQ come from the germline V gene. The junction had 9 bases not matched to a gene; V was cut back by 3 bases and J by 4 bases. The CDR3 runs to 16 residues. CDR3 DNA sequence: TGCGCCAGCAGCTCCGTAGCCAGGGGGCTTTACAATGAGCAGTTCTTC. Translation: CASSSVARGLYNEQFF.

The rearrangement joins TRBV7-2 to TRBJ1-4; 7 bases are shared with TRBD1. The CDR3 totals 15 residues. The germline gives CDR1 SGHTA, CDR2 FQGNSA. Trimming took 3 bases from V and 5 from J; bases not matched to a gene: 6. The CDR3 region has the DNA TGTGCCAGCAGCTTCTTGGACAGGCTAAATGAAAAACTGTTTTTT. Protein product: CASSFLDRLNEKLFF.

The gene calls are TRBV27 and TRBJ1-1, with D possibly matching TRBD1 (6 bases). CDR1 is MNHEY, CDR2 SMNVEV, per germline (reference sequence). The CDR3 loop spans 14 amino acids. Trimming removed 6 bases from V and 1 base from J, with 12 bases in between. CDR3 region: CASSTQGSNTEAFF. The DNA for the CDR3 is TGTGCCAGCAGCACACAGGGCTCGAACACTGAAGCTTTCTTT.

The rearrangement joins TRBV21-1 to TRBJ2-5; the D call in the table, TRBD2, was not verified against the DNA. TRBV21-1 is deemed a pseudogene. This CDR3 is built from 16 residues. The CDR3 sequence is CASSKDLAGHVETQYF. Written as DNA, the CDR3 is TGTGCCAGCAGCAAAGATCTAGCGGGACATGTAGAGACCCAGTACTTC.

V gene TRBV19 combines with J gene TRBJ2-3; 9 nucleotides match TRBD2. Germline lookup yields CDR1 LNHDA and CDR2 SQIVND (reference sequence). Trimming took 3 bases from V and 6 from J; bases not matched to a gene: 10. The CDR3 has 16 residues. Here the CDR3 DNA reads TGTGCCAGTAGTATTGGCGGGAGGGCCGATTGGGATACGCAGTATTTT. This encodes CASSIGGRADWDTQYF.

The V call is TRBV11-2, the J call TRBJ2-7, with D unresolved. This CDR3 is 12 amino acids long. Looked up from germline, CDR1 is SGHAT and CDR2 is FQNNGV. The V end lost 5 bases, the J end lost 1 base, and 6 bases lay between the germline ends. As DNA, the CDR3 is TGTGCCAGCAGCCCGGAGTCCTACGAGCAGTACTTC. Translating it yields CASSPESYEQYF.

This chain links TRBV7-9 with TRBJ2-5; 14 bases fit TRBD2. The CDR3 is 16 residues long. Germline CDR1 reads SEHNR; CDR2 reads FQNEAQ (reference sequence). Trimming took 5 bases from V and 3 from J; bases not matched to a gene: 5. CDR3 in DNA: TGTGCCAGCAGCCTATTGGGACTAGCGGGAGAAGAGACCCAGTACTTC. Translated, it gives CASSLLGLAGEETQYF. Variable domain in full (rest from reference TRBV7-9 and TRBJ2-5): DTGVSQNPRHKITKRGQNVTFRCDPISEHNRLYWYRQTLGQGPEFLTYFQNEAQLEKSRLLSDRFSAERPKGSFSTLEIQRTEQGDSAMYLCASSLLGLAGEETQYFGPGTRLLVL.

The gene calls are TRBV5-1 and TRBJ2-7, with D maybe TRBD1 (6 bases). This CDR3 is 15 amino acids long. Germline V gene data show CDR1 as SGHRS and CDR2 as YFSETQ. V was pared by 1 base and J by 2 bases, with 13 bases between. CDR3 sequence (DNA): TGCGCCAGCAGCTTGCCGGACAGTGATACCTACGAGCAGTACTTC. It translates to CASSLPDSDTYEQYF.

The chain carries TRBV19 and TRBJ2-3, with 9 bases matching TRBD1. The CDR3 is 14 amino acids. Germline trimming cut 7 bases from V and 3 bases from J; bases unmatched to any gene: 5. CDR1 is LNHDA and CDR2 is SQIVND in the germline V gene (reference sequence). The chain's CDR3 is CASTMGQGTDTQYF. The CDR3 DNA sequence: TGTGCCAGTACCATGGGACAGGGAACAGATACGCAGTATTTT.

V is TRBV9 and J is TRBJ1-6, with 8 bases identical to TRBD1. Per germline, CDR1 SGDLS and CDR2 YYNGEE. This CDR3 has 17 amino acids. V shed 0 bases and J 9 bases; nucleotides not matched to a gene: 11. The CDR3 coding sequence is TGTGCCAGCAGCGTAGGGCACGGGACAGGTGTGCGTTCACCCCTCCACTTT. As protein: CASSVGHGTGVRSPLHF.

This chain links TRBV6-6 with TRBJ1-2; D uncertain. Germline lookup yields CDR1 MNHNY and CDR2 SVGAGI (reference sequence). This CDR3 comprises 14 residues. Trimming pared 0 bases from V and 6 bases from J, leaving 11 bases between. The CDR3 nucleotides are TGTGCCAGCAGTTACTCACCCGGGATTAATGGCTACACCTTC. Encoded protein: CASSYSPGINGYTF.

This clone has only one observation. The chain carries TRBV4-1 and TRBJ2-7; 7 bases map to TRBD1. CDR1 is MGHRA, CDR2 YSYEKL, per germline. The CDR3 is 15 residues long. With V trimmed by 1 base and J by 3 bases, 6 bases remained unmatched. For the CDR3, the DNA is TGCGCCAGCAGCCAAGGGGCGGCAGGGGGCTACGAGCAGTACGTC. Protein sequence: CASSQGAAGGYEQYV.